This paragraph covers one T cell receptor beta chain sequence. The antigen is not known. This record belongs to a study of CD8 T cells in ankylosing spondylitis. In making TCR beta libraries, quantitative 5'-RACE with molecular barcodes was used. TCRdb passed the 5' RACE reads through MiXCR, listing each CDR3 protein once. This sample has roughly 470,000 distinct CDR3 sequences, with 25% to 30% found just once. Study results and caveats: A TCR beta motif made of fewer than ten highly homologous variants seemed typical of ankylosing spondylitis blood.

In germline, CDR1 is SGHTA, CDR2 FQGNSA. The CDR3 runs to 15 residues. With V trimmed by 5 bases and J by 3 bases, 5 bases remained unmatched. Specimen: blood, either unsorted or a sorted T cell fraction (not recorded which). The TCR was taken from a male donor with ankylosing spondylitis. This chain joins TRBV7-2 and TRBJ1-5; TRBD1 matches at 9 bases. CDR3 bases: TGTGCCAGCAGCGCCCGGACAGGGGTCAATCAGCCCCAGCATTTT. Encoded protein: CASSARTGVNQPQHF.